This is a list of T cell receptor beta chains from one sample in a study of identical twins. Each CDR3 protein gets one entry after TCRdb re-called the 5' RACE reads with MiXCR. The table lists fewer than 350,000 distinct CDR3 sequences, approximately 8% of them singletons, with around 2.1% in the top ten. The same data also contributed to another study, on yellow fever vaccine responses in identical twins.

Source material: memory (CD45RO+) T cells sorted from blood. These receptors all stem from a woman younger than 35 in good health. The CDR3 runs from the conserved cysteine through the conserved F or W. D genes are given only for firm matches. Rows may omit the clone size; those that give it use once, few, many or a size class.

few	TRBJ1-1	TRBD1	TRBV6-5	TGTGCCAGCAGTTACTCTTGGACAGGGGAGATGAACACTGAAGCTTTCTTT	CASSYSWTGEMNTEAFF
NA	TRBJ2-1	NA	TRBV5-1	TGCGCCAGCAGCCTGGGGCGTAGGGATGAGCAGTTCTTC	CASSLGRRDEQFF
NA	TRBJ1-6	NA	TRBV7-8	TGTGCCAGCAAACAGACTCAGTATAATTCACCCCTCCACTTT	CASKQTQYNSPLHF
few	TRBJ1-5	NA	TRBV6-2/TRBV6-3	TGTGCCAGCACCCCGGGGGGGCGGGGTAGCAATCAGCCCCAGCATTTT	CASTPGGRGSNQPQHF
many	TRBJ2-1	TRBD2	TRBV28	TGTGCCAGCAGTCACGGACTAGCCGGGCAGTTCTTC	CASSHGLAGQFF
many	TRBJ1-5	NA	TRBV28	TGTGCCAGCACTTCTGGGGGGGTCGAGCCCCAGCATTTT	CASTSGGVEPQHF
NA	TRBJ1-3	TRBD1	TRBV12-3/TRBV12-4	TGTGCCAGTTCCGTGACAGGGGTAGCCATATATTTT	CASSVTGVAIYF
many	TRBJ1-4	TRBD1	TRBV12-3/TRBV12-4	TGTGCCAGCAGTTTCGGTTGGCAGGGGGGTGAAAAACTGTTTTTT	CASSFGWQGGEKLFF
few	TRBJ2-1	TRBD1	TRBV7-3	TGTGCCAGCAGCCCAGTCGGGACAGGGGCAAACAATGAGCAGTTCTTC	CASSPVGTGANNEQFF
NA	TRBJ2-1	NA	TRBV24-1	TGTGCCACCAGTGACCCGGCACTCAATGAGCAGTTCTTC	CATSDPALNEQFF
NA	TRBJ1-2	NA	TRBV6-1	TGTGCCAGCAGCCCCCAGGGAAGAGGGGGCTACACCTTC	CASSPQGRGGYTF
many	TRBJ2-5	TRBD1	TRBV5-1	TGCGCCAGCAGCCTGGGGGGACAGGCCCAAGAGACCCAGTACTTC	CASSLGGQAQETQYF
NA	TRBJ2-5	NA	TRBV7-3	TGTGCCAGCAGCTTCCAGGGGCCAGGGGAGACCCAGTACTTC	CASSFQGPGETQYF
few	TRBJ2-4	NA	TRBV18	TGTGCCAGCTCACCATGGGGGGGCACAGCCAAAAACATTCAGTACTTC	CASSPWGGTAKNIQYF
few	TRBJ2-5	NA	TRBV9	TGTGCCAGCAGCGTAGGATCTGGTGGAGAGACCCAGTACTTC	CASSVGSGGETQYF
NA	TRBJ2-7	TRBD2	TRBV20-1	TGCAGTGCTAAGGGACTATCGAGCTCCTACGAGCAGTACTTC	CSAKGLSSSYEQYF
NA	TRBJ2-7	NA	TRBV16	TGTGCCAGCAGCCCTCCACGGCCAGGCAGCCCTAAGAACGAGCAGTACTTC	CASSPPRPGSPKNEQYF
NA	TRBJ2-6	NA	TRBV20-1	TGCAGTGCTAGGGCAGGAACCTATTCCTCTGGGGCCAACGTCCTGACTTTC	CSARAGTYSSGANVLTF
NA	TRBJ2-3	TRBD2	TRBV5-1	TGCGCCAGCAAGCCTCTAGCGGGAGAGGTTCAAGGCACAGATACGCAGTATTTT	CASKPLAGEVQGTDTQYF
NA	TRBJ2-3	TRBD2	TRBV20-1	TGCAGTGCTAGTCCTAGCGGGGGGGCCGGGACAGATACGCAGTATTTT	CSASPSGGAGTDTQYF
NA	TRBJ2-1	TRBD2	TRBV5-4	TGTGCCAGCAGCTTGGCTCCCTATAGCGGGAGGGTTGACAATGAGCAGTTCTTC	CASSLAPYSGRVDNEQFF
few	TRBJ2-6	TRBD1	TRBV2	TGTGCCAGCAGTGCCCAGGGGGCGATTGGGGCCAACGTCCTGACTTTC	CASSAQGAIGANVLTF
few	TRBJ1-2	NA	TRBV6-5	TGTGCCAGCAGTTACGGGCAGAACTATGGCTACACCTTC	CASSYGQNYGYTF
NA	TRBJ2-5	TRBD2	TRBV7-2	TGTGCCAGCAGCCCCGGGGGAAGCGGGGGGGTGACCCAGTACTTC	CASSPGGSGGVTQYF
few	TRBJ2-7	NA	TRBV20-1	TGCAGTGCTAGAGACGGGGCGGGATACGAGCAGTACTTC	CSARDGAGYEQYF
NA	TRBJ1-5	NA	TRBV3-1	TGTGCCAGCAGCCAAGGGACTAATAGCAATCAGCCCCAGCATTTT	CASSQGTNSNQPQHF
NA	TRBJ2-1	NA	TRBV5-5	TGTGCCAGCAGCTTCGGCCAGTCGAGCGGAAGGTCCTACAATGAGCAGTTCTTC	CASSFGQSSGRSYNEQFF
many	TRBJ2-1	TRBD2	TRBV4-1	TGCGCCAGCAGCCCCAGCGGGATTAAAACCAATGAGCAGTTCTTC	CASSPSGIKTNEQFF
few	TRBJ2-3	TRBD1	TRBV20-1	TGCAGTGCTGCTAACCGGGACAGGGGGCACGGAGGAGGCGGCACAGATACGCAGTATTTT	CSAANRDRGHGGGGTDTQYF
NA	TRBJ2-5	NA	TRBV10-2	TGCGCCAGCAGTGACGGCGGGGTGGCGGAGACCCAGTACTTC	CASSDGGVAETQYF
many	TRBJ1-2	NA	TRBV3-1	TGTGCCAGCAGCCAAGATGTCGGCAGAGTCAGGGGCTACACCTTC	CASSQDVGRVRGYTF
NA	TRBJ1-2	NA	TRBV10-1	TGCGCCAGCAGTGCCCCTTGGCGGACTGTGCGTTGTAACTATGGCTACACCTTC	CASSAPWRTVRCNYGYTF
many	TRBJ2-3	NA	TRBV24-1	TGTGCCACCAGTGTCGGCAACACAGATACGCAGTATTTT	CATSVGNTDTQYF
many	TRBJ2-7	TRBD1	TRBV28	TGTGCCAGCAGAAATGGCGGGACAGGGAACTACGAGCAGTACTTC	CASRNGGTGNYEQYF
many	TRBJ1-1	NA	TRBV11-3	TGTGCCAGCAGCTTTCTTATCCATTCAGGACGGGGGGACACTGAAGCTTTCTTT	CASSFLIHSGRGDTEAFF
many	TRBJ2-5	TRBD1	TRBV7-9	TGTGCCAGCAGCGAATGGGGTGACAGGGGGATCGGAGAGACCCAGTACTTC	CASSEWGDRGIGETQYF
many	TRBJ1-1	TRBD1	TRBV5-1	TGCGCCAGCAGCTTTACGGCGACAGGGTCGGGCACTGAAGCTTTCTTT	CASSFTATGSGTEAFF
many	TRBJ1-6	NA	TRBV12-3/TRBV12-4	TGTGCCAGCAATATGGGCGGGGTAGATAATTCACCCCTCCACTTT	CASNMGGVDNSPLHF
few	TRBJ2-7	TRBD1	TRBV7-3	TGTGCCAGCAGCTTAATGGGACAGGGGGGCGCCGAGCAGTACTTC	CASSLMGQGGAEQYF
many	TRBJ1-4	NA	TRBV12-3/TRBV12-4	TGTGCCAGCAGCTCCGACAGTATCCAGGAAAAACTGTTTTTT	CASSSDSIQEKLFF
few	TRBJ2-3	NA	TRBV12-3/TRBV12-4	TGTGCCAGCAGTTTAGGGCAGACAGATACGCAGTATTTT	CASSLGQTDTQYF
few	TRBJ2-3	TRBD2	TRBV20-1	TGCAGTGCGAGAGGCGGGACTAGCGGGGGGGGGCCCACAGATACGCAGTATTTT	CSARGGTSGGGPTDTQYF
many	TRBJ1-2	TRBD1	TRBV29-1	TGCAGCGTCGCCCCTGGACAGGGGCCGTGGGGCTACACCTTC	CSVAPGQGPWGYTF
NA	TRBJ1-4	NA	TRBV7-6	TGTGCCAGCAGGGGGGCTCTCAGTAATGAAAAACTGTTTTTT	CASRGALSNEKLFF
few	TRBJ1-5	NA	TRBV18	TGTGCCAGCTCTAATGGGGCCTTTAGGGGCAATCAGCCCCAGCATTTT	CASSNGAFRGNQPQHF
NA	TRBJ2-1	NA	TRBV2	TGTGCCAGCAGTGGGCAACAGGGTAATGAGCAGTTCTTC	CASSGQQGNEQFF
NA	TRBJ1-1	NA	TRBV20-1	TGCAGTGCTAGCCCTCGACCTAGAAAGAACACTGAAGCTTTCTTT	CSASPRPRKNTEAFF
NA	TRBJ2-2	NA	TRBV7-6	TGTGCCAGCAGCTTAGAAGCGCTCAACACCGGGGAGCTGTTTTTT	CASSLEALNTGELFF